Each of the 32 T cell receptor beta chains below was sequenced from the same sample in a study of sequential checkpoint blockade in melanoma. Documented treatment: randomized to nivolumab then ipilimumab (arm A) or the reverse (arm B). Profiled with immunoSEQ multiplex PCR; TCRdb holds only in-frame clones, not every one. The sample consists of about 35,000 clones, approximately 84% of them appearing once. The sequenced sample was CD8+ T cells sorted from blood (inferred from file names), obtained from a patient given nivolumab and ipilimumab in sequence. The receptors here all came from a human donor with melanoma.

The chain employs TRBV6-7 and TRBJ2-1; D might be TRBD1 (7 bases). TRBV6-7 is an open reading frame, and its role is uncertain. V shed 2 bases and J shed 6 bases, with 14 bases lying between them. The CDR3 is 15 amino acids. The CDR3 is CASSYVRRGPNEQFF. The CDR3 DNA follows: TGTGCCAGCAGTTACGTGCGGAGGGGGCCCAATGAGCAGTTCTTC.

The CDR3 sequence is CASSPQSGDGYTF. CDR3 in DNA: TGTGCCAGCTCACCACAATCAGGGGATGGCTACACCTTC. The chain recombines TRBV18 with TRBJ1-2; a weak D match, TRBD1 (6 bases). The CDR3 has 13 residues. From germline, CDR1 is KGHSH and CDR2 LQKENI. V lost 1 base, J lost 6 bases, and 9 bases lay in between. The variable domain in full, completed from reference TRBV18 and TRBJ1-2, reads NAGVMQNPRHLVRRRGQEARLRCSPMKGHSHVYWYRQLPEEGLKFMVYLQKENIIDESGMPKERFSAEFPKEGPSILRIQQVVRGDSAAYFCASSPQSGDGYTFGSGTRLTVV.

This clone was counted a few times. This sequence joins TRBV5-1 and TRBJ2-7; possibly TRBD2 for D (6 bases). The V end was cut by 5 bases, the J end by 1 base, with 10 bases between. This CDR3 comprises 13 residues. Germline V lookup: CDR1 SGHRS, CDR2 YFSETQ. CDR3 DNA: TGCGCCAGCAGTTCGACTAGTTCCTACGAGCAGTACTTC. Protein product: CASSSTSSYEQYF.

The J gene is TRBJ2-7, the V gene TRBV13, with 8 bases that match TRBD1. Germline trimming cut 2 bases from V and 7 bases from J; bases unmatched to any gene: 10. Germline CDR1 reads PRHDT; CDR2 reads FYEKMQ (reference sequence). The CDR3 is 15 amino acids. The CDR3 loop is CASSLLGQGAKEQYF. The CDR3 nucleotides read TGTGCCAGCAGCTTATTAGGTCAGGGGGCTAAAGAGCAGTACTTC.

This rearrangement joins TRBV11-2 to TRBJ2-3; 12 nucleotides agree with TRBD2. Looked up from germline, CDR1 is SGHAT and CDR2 is FQNNGV. CDR3 length: 17 amino acids. V shed 0 bases, J shed 4 bases, and the junction held 5 bases outside the gene matches. DNA for the CDR3: TGTGCCAGCAGCTTAGATCTTTGGACTAGCGGGGCAGATACGCAGTATTTT. It yields the protein CASSLDLWTSGADTQYF.

This chain joins TRBV19 and TRBJ1-4, with D maybe TRBD1 (5 bases). The CDR3 has 16 amino acids. CDR1 is LNHDA, CDR2 SQIVND, per germline (reference sequence). V dropped 2 bases and J dropped 7 bases, with 17 bases sitting between them. CDR3 in DNA: TGTGCCAGTAGTATAATGCATTCCAGGGTTGGTGAAAAACTGTTTTTT. Its translation is CASSIMHSRVGEKLFF. The whole variable domain, filled in from reference TRBV19 and TRBJ1-4, reads DGGITQSPKYLFRKEGQNVTLSCEQNLNHDAMYWYRQDPGQGLRLIYYSQIVNDFQKGDIAEGYSVSREKKESFPLTVTSAQKNPTAFYLCASSIMHSRVGEKLFFGSGTQLSVL.

In its sample, this clone was seen a few times. The chain links TRBV28 to TRBJ2-5; 9 bases line up with TRBD1. The CDR3 is 15 amino acids. Losses at the gene ends were 5 bases for V and 5 bases for J; bases not matched to a gene: 9. Germline V gene sequence: CDR1 MDHEN, CDR2 SYDVKM. CDR3 nucleotide sequence: TGTGCCAGCAGTCCCAGGACAGGGGAGGTGGAGACCCAGTACTTC. As protein: CASSPRTGEVETQYF.

The gene calls are TRBV7-3 and TRBJ2-7, with 11 bases identical to TRBD2. J gave up 3 bases and V 8 bases, and 15 bases lay outside the gene matches. Germline CDR1 and CDR2: SGHTA and FQGTGA. The CDR3 is made up of 17 amino acids. The CDR3 here is CASGGELAGGRFYEQYF. CDR3 coding DNA: TGTGCCAGCGGCGGGGAATTAGCGGGGGGGAGATTCTACGAGCAGTACTTC.

This clone was seen only a few times. This chain connects TRBV6-5 to TRBJ1-4, with 8 bases identical to TRBD1. The V gene end was trimmed by 8 bases and the J gene end by 3 bases; junction bases not matched to a gene: 5. Germline V gene lookup returns CDR1 MNHEY and CDR2 SVGAGI. CDR3 size: 14 residues. The CDR3 region is CASGKDRANEKLFF. CDR3 in DNA: TGTGCCAGCGGCAAGGACAGGGCTAATGAAAAACTGTTTTTT.

The chain combines TRBV2 with TRBJ1-2, with a tentative D call TRBD1 (6 bases). CDR1 is SNHLY, CDR2 FYNNEI, per germline. CDR3 length: 16 residues. V lost 2 bases and J 6 bases, leaving 19 bases between the germline ends. CDR3 loop: CASSERGADLIDGYTF. The CDR3 DNA reads TGTGCCAGCAGTGAACGGGGGGCGGATTTGATCGATGGCTACACCTTC.

This rearrangement joins TRBV9 to TRBJ2-6; D ambiguous. Between the trimmed V and J ends, which lost 0 bases and 2 bases, there was a span of 12 bases. The CDR3 spans 17 residues. Germline assignment: CDR1 SGDLS and CDR2 YYNGEE. CDR3: CASSVGAFVAGANVLTF. CDR3 nucleotides: TGTGCCAGCAGCGTAGGGGCCTTTGTAGCTGGGGCCAACGTCCTGACTTTC.

The chain uses TRBV19 and TRBJ1-1; D is unclear. Germline V lookup: CDR1 LNHDA, CDR2 SQIVND (reference sequence). V was pared by 1 base and J by 4 bases, with 7 bases between. The CDR3 loop spans 13 amino acids. The CDR3 coding sequence is TGTGCCAGTAGTATAGCTCGGGGCACTGAAGCTTTCTTT. It encodes CASSIARGTEAFF.

V gene TRBV10-2 combines with J gene TRBJ1-3; no firm D call. Germline V CDR1 and CDR2: WSHSY, SAAADI. This CDR3 is built from 17 residues. V was clipped by 0 bases and J by 0 bases, with 12 bases between them. The CDR3 sequence is CASSESIGDFSGNTIYF. The DNA of the CDR3 is TGCGCCAGCAGTGAGTCGATAGGTGACTTCTCTGGAAACACCATATATTTT.

The genes are TRBV27 and TRBJ2-7, with 8 bases aligning to TRBD2. There are 12 residues in the CDR3. V lost 5 bases to trimming and J lost 3 bases; unmatched junction nucleotides: 0. Germline V lookup: CDR1 MNHEY, CDR2 SMNVEV (reference sequence). CDR3 loop: CASSRGGYEQYF. CDR3 coding DNA: TGTGCCAGCAGTCGGGGGGGCTACGAGCAGTACTTC.

The chain is built from TRBV6-5 and TRBJ2-5; TRBD2 matches 9 bases. Gene TRBJ2-7 matches the end of the DNA better, so the J call may be wrong. Germline CDR1 MNHEY, CDR2 SVGAGI. CDR3 length: 14 residues. The CDR3 reads CASSSSGTSYEQYF. CDR3 bases: TGTGCCAGCAGCTCTAGCGGGACCTCATACGAGCAGTACTTC.

This clone appeared once. Here the CDR3 reads CASSNYGQETQYF. CDR3 sequence (DNA): TGTGCCAGCAGCAACTATGGGCAAGAGACCCAGTACTTC. The rearrangement links TRBV2 to TRBJ2-5, with unresolved D. The V and J ends lost 6 bases and 2 bases respectively, with 10 bases between them. The CDR3 contains 13 residues. Germline values: CDR1 SNHLY, CDR2 FYNNEI.

The V call is TRBV19, the J call TRBJ2-7, with a tentative D call TRBD1 (5 bases). Germline CDR1 LNHDA, CDR2 SQIVND (reference sequence). The germline V and J ends were trimmed by 5 bases and 5 bases, with 7 bases remaining between them. CDR3 length: 11 amino acids. CDR3 amino acids: CASSDSHEQYF. CDR3 nucleotide sequence: TGTGCCAGTAGTGACAGCCACGAGCAGTACTTC. Looking up the rest from reference TRBV19 and TRBJ2-7 gives the full variable domain: DGGITQSPKYLFRKEGQNVTLSCEQNLNHDAMYWYRQDPGQGLRLIYYSQIVNDFQKGDIAEGYSVSREKKESFPLTVTSAQKNPTAFYLCASSDSHEQYFGPGTRLTVT.

This clone counts as medium-sized. The chain links TRBV7-9 to TRBJ2-6, with 7 nucleotides matching TRBD1. In germline, CDR1 is SEHNR, CDR2 FQNEAQ (reference sequence). Losses at the gene ends were 3 bases for V and 4 bases for J; bases not matched to a gene: 12. The CDR3 has 18 amino acids. This CDR3 reads CASSLFQGVALGANVLTF. The CDR3 DNA sequence: TGTGCCAGCAGCTTGTTCCAGGGGGTGGCTCTGGGGGCCAACGTCCTGACTTTC.

The rearrangement links TRBV30 to TRBJ2-2, with D possibly matching TRBD2 (6 bases). V dropped 0 bases and J dropped 3 bases, with 11 bases sitting between them. The CDR3 has 15 amino acids. Germline assignment: CDR1 GTSNPN and CDR2 SVGIG (reference sequence). DNA of the CDR3: TGTGCCTGGAGTGTGTCCGGGAGTGACACCGGGGAGCTGTTTTTT. It translates to CAWSVSGSDTGELFF.

The gene calls are TRBV27 and TRBJ2-7; the D is unclear. V lost 3 bases and J 3 bases, leaving 9 bases between the germline ends. The length of the CDR3 is 13 residues. The germline CDR1 and CDR2 sequences are MNHEY and SMNVEV (reference sequence). The CDR3 nucleotides read TGTGCCAGCAGTTTTGGTATAGACTACGAGCAGTACTTC. It yields the protein CASSFGIDYEQYF.

This chain links TRBV6-1 with TRBJ1-2; 7 nucleotides match TRBD1. Losses at the gene ends were 0 bases for V and 4 bases for J; bases not matched to a gene: 5. This CDR3 has 15 amino acids. The germline V gene encodes CDR1 MNHNS and CDR2 SASEGT. CDR3 DNA sequence: TGTGCCAGCAGTGAAGCGACTGGGACAGTCTATGGCTACACCTTC. Its protein is CASSEATGTVYGYTF.

The chain employs TRBV4-1 and TRBJ2-7; 7 bases are shared with TRBD1. The CDR3 has 16 residues. Per the germline V gene, CDR1 is MGHRA and CDR2 is YSYEKL. The V segment lost 0 bases and the J segment 3 bases; nucleotides outside the gene matches: 8. The CDR3 region has the DNA TGCGCCAGCAGCCAAGATCGGAGAGGGGGCTACTACGAGCAGTACTTC. Amino acids: CASSQDRRGGYYEQYF.

This rearrangement joins TRBV7-6 to TRBJ2-1, with D maybe TRBD2 (6 bases). Trimming left V 0 bases short and J 7 bases short, with 16 bases between. CDR3 length equals 16 residues. Germline CDR1 is SGHVS and CDR2 is FNYEAQ. The CDR3 region is CASSLALAGTWNEQFF. The DNA of the CDR3 is TGTGCCAGCAGCTTAGCACTAGCTGGGACTTGGAATGAGCAGTTCTTC.

The rearrangement uses TRBV4-1 and TRBJ2-1; D perhaps matches TRBD2 (6 bases). This CDR3 has 16 residues. Looked up from germline, CDR1 is MGHRA and CDR2 is YSYEKL. The V gene lost 1 base and the J gene lost 0 bases, with 10 bases spanning the gap. The CDR3 DNA sequence: TGCGCCAGCAGCCAAGTAGCGGTAAGCTCCTACAATGAGCAGTTCTTC. Protein product: CASSQVAVSSYNEQFF.

V usage is TRBV7-9 and J usage is TRBJ1-6; TRBD1 matches at 9 bases. Germline CDR1 and CDR2: SEHNR and FQNEAQ (reference sequence). V was pared by 3 bases and J by 7 bases, with 1 base of the junction left unmatched. The CDR3 extends over 14 amino acids. The CDR3 here is CASSFDRGNSPLHF. CDR3 nucleotides: TGTGCCAGCAGCTTCGACAGGGGGAATTCACCCCTCCACTTT.

This chain joins TRBV7-2 and TRBJ2-7, with TRBD2 identical over 9 bases. With 1 base clipped from V and 1 base from J, the junction kept 2 bases outside the gene matches. Looked up from germline, CDR1 is SGHTA and CDR2 is FQGNSA. The CDR3 has 15 residues. The CDR3 loop is CASSLGGGASYEQYF. The DNA of the CDR3 is TGTGCCAGCAGCTTAGGCGGGGGGGCGTCCTACGAGCAGTACTTC.

The chain joins TRBV7-2 to TRBJ2-1, with TRBD2 identical over 13 bases. The V gene's germline CDR1 is SGHTA and CDR2 FQGNSA. V was pared by 2 bases and J by 9 bases, with 4 bases of the junction left unmatched. The CDR3 has 15 amino acids. CDR3 region: CASSLTSGRGSEQFF. The CDR3, as DNA: TGTGCCAGCAGCTTAACTAGCGGGAGGGGTAGTGAGCAGTTCTTC.

V gene TRBV27 combines with J gene TRBJ1-1, with D maybe TRBD1 (6 bases). CDR3 size: 16 residues. V lost 5 bases, J lost 1 base, and 17 bases lay in between. Germline lookup yields CDR1 MNHEY and CDR2 SMNVEV (reference sequence). The CDR3 is CASSPGHVGTNTEAFF. In DNA, the CDR3 is TGTGCCAGCAGTCCGGGACATGTTGGCACGAACACTGAAGCTTTCTTT.

The chain links TRBV6-6 to TRBJ1-2; 9 nucleotides align to TRBD1. The length of the CDR3 is 16 residues. V lost 2 bases, J lost 7 bases, and 11 bases stayed unmatched. Germline V gene sequence: CDR1 MNHNY, CDR2 SVGAGI (reference sequence). The CDR3 region is CASSYTWTGEEGGYTF. The CDR3 bases are TGTGCCAGCAGTTACACCTGGACAGGGGAAGAGGGTGGCTACACCTTC.

Only one count was recorded for this clone. The rearrangement uses TRBV10-3 and TRBJ2-5; 10 bases agree with TRBD1. The J call may be faulty, since TRBJ2-7 better matches the DNA end. The CDR3 is 14 residues long. Germline assignment: CDR1 ENHRY and CDR2 SYGVKD. CDR3 in amino acids: CAISAPDRGYEQYF. DNA of the CDR3: TGTGCCATCAGTGCACCGGACAGGGGGTACGAGCAGTACTTC.

This chain connects TRBV7-2 to TRBJ2-1; D remains unclear. The germline V gene has CDR1 SGHTA and CDR2 FQGNSA. Trimming took 6 bases from V and 3 from J, leaving 12 bases between them. The CDR3 spans 14 residues. The CDR3 region is CASSVVALYNEQFF. CDR3 coding DNA: TGTGCCAGCAGTGTGGTGGCCCTCTACAATGAGCAGTTCTTC.

The table lists this clone with a count of one. The chain is built from TRBV27 and TRBJ2-3; 11 positions match TRBD2. Germline CDR1 is MNHEY and CDR2 is SMNVEV (reference sequence). The CDR3 consists of 15 residues. The ends lost 3 bases at V and 6 bases at J; junction bases unmatched: 5. CDR3 DNA sequence: TGTGCCAGCAGTTTCCAACTAGCGGGAGCTGATACGCAGTATTTT. It is translated as CASSFQLAGADTQYF.